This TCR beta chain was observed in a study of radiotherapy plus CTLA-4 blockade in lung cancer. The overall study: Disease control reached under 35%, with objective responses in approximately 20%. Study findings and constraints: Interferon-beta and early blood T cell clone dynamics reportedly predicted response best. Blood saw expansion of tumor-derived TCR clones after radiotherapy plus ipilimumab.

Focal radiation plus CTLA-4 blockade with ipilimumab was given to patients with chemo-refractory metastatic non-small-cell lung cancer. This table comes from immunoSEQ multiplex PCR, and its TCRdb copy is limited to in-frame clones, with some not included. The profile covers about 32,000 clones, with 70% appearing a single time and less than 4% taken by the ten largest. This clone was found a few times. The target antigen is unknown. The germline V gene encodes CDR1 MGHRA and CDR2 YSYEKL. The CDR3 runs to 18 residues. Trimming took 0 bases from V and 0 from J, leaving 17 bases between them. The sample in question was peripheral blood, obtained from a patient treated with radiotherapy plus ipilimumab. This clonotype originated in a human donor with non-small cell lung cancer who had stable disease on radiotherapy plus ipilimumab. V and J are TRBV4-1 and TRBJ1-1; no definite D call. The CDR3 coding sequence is TGCGCCAGCAGCCAAGAAATCCTCTTGGGCCACTTGAACACTGAAGCTTTCTTT. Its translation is CASSQEILLGHLNTEAFF.